This T cell receptor (beta chain) is from a study of response to subunit inactivated influenza vaccine. Whole-study results and caveats: Authors suggested seasonal influenza vaccinations each recruit few new T cells.

In this sample, this clonotype turned up a few times. Its specificity is unknown. Per the germline V gene, CDR1 is PRHDT and CDR2 is FYEKMQ (reference sequence). Trimming took off 3 bases at V and 2 bases at J, with 10 bases between the two ends. CDR3 length: 14 residues. Each CDR3 protein gets one entry after TCRdb re-called the RT-PCR reads with MiXCR. The sample shows about 500,000 distinct CDR3 sequences, 16% of them seen only once. The material was CD4+ T cells sorted from PBMCs, obtained less than 30 months after vaccination. V usage is TRBV13 and J usage is TRBJ2-5; tentatively, D is TRBD1 (5 bases). This TCR derives from a man between 50 and 69 years old who received an inactivated influenza vaccine. The CDR3 is CASSFSGNQETQYF. The CDR3 nucleotides read TGTGCCAGCAGCTTTTCAGGGAATCAAGAGACCCAGTACTTC.